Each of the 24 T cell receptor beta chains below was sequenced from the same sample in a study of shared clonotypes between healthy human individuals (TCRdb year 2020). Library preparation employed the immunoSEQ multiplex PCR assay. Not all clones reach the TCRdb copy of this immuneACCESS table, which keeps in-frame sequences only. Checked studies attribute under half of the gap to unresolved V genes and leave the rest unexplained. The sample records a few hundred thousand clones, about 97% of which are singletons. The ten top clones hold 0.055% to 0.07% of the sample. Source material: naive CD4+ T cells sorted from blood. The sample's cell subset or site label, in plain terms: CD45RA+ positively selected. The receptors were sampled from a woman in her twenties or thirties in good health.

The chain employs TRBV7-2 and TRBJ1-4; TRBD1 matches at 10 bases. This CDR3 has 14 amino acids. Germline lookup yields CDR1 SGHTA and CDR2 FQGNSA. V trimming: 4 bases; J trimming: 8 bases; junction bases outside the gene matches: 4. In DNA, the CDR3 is TGTGCCAGCAGCTCCGGGACAGGGGCCGAAAAACTGTTTTTT. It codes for CASSSGTGAEKLFF.

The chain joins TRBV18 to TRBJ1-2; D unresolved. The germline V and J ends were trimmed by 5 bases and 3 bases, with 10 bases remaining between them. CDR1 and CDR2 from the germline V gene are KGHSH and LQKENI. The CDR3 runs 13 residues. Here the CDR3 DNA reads TGTGCCAGCTCAGAAGGGAAGCACTATGGCTACACCTTC. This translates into CASSEGKHYGYTF.

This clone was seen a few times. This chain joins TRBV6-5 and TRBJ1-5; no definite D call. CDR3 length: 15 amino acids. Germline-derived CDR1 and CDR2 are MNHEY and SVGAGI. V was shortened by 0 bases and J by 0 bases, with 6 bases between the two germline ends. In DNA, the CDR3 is TGTGCCAGCAGTTACTCGGCATATAGCAATCAGCCCCAGCATTTT. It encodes CASSYSAYSNQPQHF.

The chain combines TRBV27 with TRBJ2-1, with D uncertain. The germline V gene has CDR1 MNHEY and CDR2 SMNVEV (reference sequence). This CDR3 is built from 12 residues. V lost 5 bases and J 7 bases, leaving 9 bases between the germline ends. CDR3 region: CASSRTVNEQFF. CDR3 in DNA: TGTGCCAGCAGTCGGACGGTAAATGAGCAGTTCTTC.

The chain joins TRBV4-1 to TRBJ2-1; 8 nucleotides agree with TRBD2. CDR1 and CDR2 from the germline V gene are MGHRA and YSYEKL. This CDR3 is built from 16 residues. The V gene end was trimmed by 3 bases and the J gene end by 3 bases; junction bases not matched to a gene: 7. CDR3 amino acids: CASSHRELADYNEQFF. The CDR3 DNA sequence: TGCGCCAGCAGCCATCGTGAACTAGCGGACTACAATGAGCAGTTCTTC.

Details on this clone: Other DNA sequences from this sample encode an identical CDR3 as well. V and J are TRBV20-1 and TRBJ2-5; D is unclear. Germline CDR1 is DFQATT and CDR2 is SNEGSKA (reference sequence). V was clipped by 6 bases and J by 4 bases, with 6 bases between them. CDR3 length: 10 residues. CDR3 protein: CSARRETQYF. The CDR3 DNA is TGCAGTGCACGACGAGAGACCCAGTACTTC.

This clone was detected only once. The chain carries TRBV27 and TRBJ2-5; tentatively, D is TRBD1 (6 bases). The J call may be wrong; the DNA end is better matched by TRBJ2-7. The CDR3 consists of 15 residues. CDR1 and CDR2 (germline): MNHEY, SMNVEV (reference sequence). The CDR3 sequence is CASIPPSGQTYEQYF. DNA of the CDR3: TGTGCCAGCATCCCGCCCAGCGGACAGACCTACGAGCAGTACTTC.

The chain's CDR3 is CASERGQGPFGEQFF. CDR3 bases: TGTGCCAGCGAGCGGGGACAGGGGCCCTTCGGCGAGCAGTTCTTC. V usage is TRBV28 and J usage is TRBJ2-1; 10 bases agree with TRBD1. The CDR3 spans 15 residues. Trimming removed 8 bases from V and 10 bases from J; junction bases left unmatched: 14. Looked up from germline, CDR1 is MDHEN and CDR2 is SYDVKM. The whole variable domain, remainder taken from reference TRBV28 and TRBJ2-1, is DVKVTQSSRYLVKRTGEKVFLECVQDMDHENMFWYRQDPGLGLRLIYFSYDVKMKEKGDIPEGYSVSREKKERFSLILESASTNQTSMYLCASERGQGPFGEQFFGPGTRLTVL.

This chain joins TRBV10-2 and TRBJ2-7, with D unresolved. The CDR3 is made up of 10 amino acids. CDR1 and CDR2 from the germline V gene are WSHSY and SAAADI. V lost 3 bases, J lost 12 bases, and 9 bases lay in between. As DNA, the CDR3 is TGCGCCAGCAGTGATGGACGGTGGTACTTC. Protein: CASSDGRWYF.

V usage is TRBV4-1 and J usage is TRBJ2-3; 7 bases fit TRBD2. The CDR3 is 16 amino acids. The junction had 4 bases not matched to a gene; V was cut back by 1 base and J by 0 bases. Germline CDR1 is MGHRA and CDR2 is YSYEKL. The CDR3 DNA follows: TGCGCCAGCAGCCAAGCTAGCGGAGGCAGCACAGATACGCAGTATTTT. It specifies CASSQASGGSTDTQYF.

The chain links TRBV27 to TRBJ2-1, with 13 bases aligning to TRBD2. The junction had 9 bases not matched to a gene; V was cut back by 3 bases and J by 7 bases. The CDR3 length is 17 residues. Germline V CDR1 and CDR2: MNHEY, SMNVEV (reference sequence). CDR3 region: CASSLDLLAGGRNEQFF. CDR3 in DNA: TGTGCCAGCAGTTTGGACCTACTAGCGGGAGGGAGGAATGAGCAGTTCTTC.

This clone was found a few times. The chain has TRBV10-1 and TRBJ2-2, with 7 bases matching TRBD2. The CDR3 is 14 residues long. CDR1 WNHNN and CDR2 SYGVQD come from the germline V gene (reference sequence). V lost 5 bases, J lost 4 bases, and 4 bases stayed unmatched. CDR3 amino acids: CASSWSGGTGELFF. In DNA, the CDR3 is TGCGCCAGCAGTTGGTCGGGGGGCACCGGGGAGCTGTTTTTT.

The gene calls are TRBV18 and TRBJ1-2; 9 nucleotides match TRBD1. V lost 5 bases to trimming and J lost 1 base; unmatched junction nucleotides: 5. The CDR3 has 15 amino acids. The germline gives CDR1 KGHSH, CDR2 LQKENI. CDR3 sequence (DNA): TGTGCCAGCTCAACCCGACAGGGGGTTAACTATGGCTACACCTTC. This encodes CASSTRQGVNYGYTF.

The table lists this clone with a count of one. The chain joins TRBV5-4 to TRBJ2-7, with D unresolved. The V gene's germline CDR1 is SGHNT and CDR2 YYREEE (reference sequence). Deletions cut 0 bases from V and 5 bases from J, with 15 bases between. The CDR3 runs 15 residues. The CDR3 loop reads CASSLAPGGTDEQYF. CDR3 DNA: TGTGCCAGCAGCTTGGCCCCGGGTGGTACGGACGAGCAGTACTTC.

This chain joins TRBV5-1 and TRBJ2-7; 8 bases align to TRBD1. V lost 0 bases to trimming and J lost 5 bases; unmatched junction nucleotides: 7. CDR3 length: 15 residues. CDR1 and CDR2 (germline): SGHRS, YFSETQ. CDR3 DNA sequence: TGCGCCAGCAGCTTGGAGGACAGGGATGGTGACGAGCAGTACTTC. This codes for CASSLEDRDGDEQYF.

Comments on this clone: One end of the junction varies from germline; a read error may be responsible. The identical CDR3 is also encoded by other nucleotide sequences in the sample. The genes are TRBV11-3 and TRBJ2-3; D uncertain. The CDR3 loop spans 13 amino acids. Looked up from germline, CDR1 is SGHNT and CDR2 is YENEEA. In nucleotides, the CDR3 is TGTGCCAGTAGCTTAATGCCCGGAGATACGCAGTATTTT. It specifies CASSLMPGDTQYF.

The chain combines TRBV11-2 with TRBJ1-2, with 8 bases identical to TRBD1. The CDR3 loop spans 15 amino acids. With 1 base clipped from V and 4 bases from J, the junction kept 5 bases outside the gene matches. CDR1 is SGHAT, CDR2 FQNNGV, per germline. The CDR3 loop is CASSLAPGGSYGYTF. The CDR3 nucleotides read TGTGCCAGCAGCTTAGCCCCAGGGGGCTCCTATGGCTACACCTTC.

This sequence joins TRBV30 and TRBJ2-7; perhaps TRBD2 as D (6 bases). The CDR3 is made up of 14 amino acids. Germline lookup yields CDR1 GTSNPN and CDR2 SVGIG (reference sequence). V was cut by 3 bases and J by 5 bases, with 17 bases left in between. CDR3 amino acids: CAWRLGSWEDEQYF. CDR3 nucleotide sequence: TGTGCCTGGAGACTCGGGAGTTGGGAGGACGAGCAGTACTTC.

CDR3: CASSIVSGFGEPQHF. CDR3 DNA sequence: TGTGCCAGTAGTATAGTTTCAGGTTTTGGGGAGCCCCAGCATTTT. The V gene is TRBV19, the J gene TRBJ1-5; D remains ambiguous. Germline loops: CDR1 LNHDA, CDR2 SQIVND (reference sequence). V was trimmed by 1 base and J by 8 bases, leaving 15 bases between them. The CDR3 covers 15 residues.

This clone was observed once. CDR3 sequence: CASSTGQGKLAGSADTQYF. The CDR3 DNA reads TGTGCCAGTAGTACGGGACAGGGCAAGCTAGCGGGAAGTGCAGATACGCAGTATTTT. J is TRBJ2-3 and V is TRBV19, with D perhaps matching TRBD1 or TRBD2 (9 bases each). The CDR3 sequence is 19 residues long. The germline gives CDR1 LNHDA, CDR2 SQIVND (reference sequence). The germline V and J ends were trimmed by 4 bases and 4 bases, with 27 bases remaining between them.

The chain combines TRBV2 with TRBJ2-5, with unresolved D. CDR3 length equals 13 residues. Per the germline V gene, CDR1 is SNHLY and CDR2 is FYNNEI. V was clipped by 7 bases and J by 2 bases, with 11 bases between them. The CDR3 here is CASIGDIQETQYF. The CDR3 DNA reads TGTGCCAGCATCGGAGACATTCAAGAGACCCAGTACTTC.

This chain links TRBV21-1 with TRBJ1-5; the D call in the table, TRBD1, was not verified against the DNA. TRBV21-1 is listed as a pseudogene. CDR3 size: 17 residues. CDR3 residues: CASSKGAGGRSNQPQHF. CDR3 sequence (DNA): TGTGCCAGCAGCAAAGGGGCAGGGGGCCGTAGCAATCAGCCCCAGCATTTT.

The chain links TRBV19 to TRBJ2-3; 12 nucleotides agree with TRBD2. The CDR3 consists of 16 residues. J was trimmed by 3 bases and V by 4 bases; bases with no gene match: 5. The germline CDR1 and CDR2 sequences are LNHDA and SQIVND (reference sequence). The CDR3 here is CASSTETSGRTDTQYF. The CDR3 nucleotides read TGTGCCAGTAGTACCGAGACTAGCGGGAGAACAGATACGCAGTATTTT.

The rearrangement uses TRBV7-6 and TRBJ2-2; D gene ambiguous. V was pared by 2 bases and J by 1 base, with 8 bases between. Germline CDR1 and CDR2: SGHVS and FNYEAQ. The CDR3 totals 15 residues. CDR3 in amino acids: CASSLWLGNTGELFF. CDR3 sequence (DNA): TGTGCCAGCAGCTTATGGTTGGGGAACACCGGGGAGCTGTTTTTT.